This entry concerns a single TCR beta chain. This sample stems from a study of T cell changes during pregnancy in multiple sclerosis. Libraries were prepared by immunoSEQ multiplex PCR; TCRdb keeps only in-frame clonotypes and omits some of them. The data show about 66,000 clones, with 90% seen just once and 1.5% held by the top ten. The CDR3 totals 16 residues. With V trimmed by 1 base and J by 2 bases, 6 bases remained unmatched. The germline gives CDR1 SNHLY, CDR2 FYNNEI. The sequence came from a female donor with multiple sclerosis, enrolled in a pregnancy study. V usage is TRBV2 and J usage is TRBJ2-3; TRBD2 matches 7 bases. This sample comprised peripheral blood, obtained in the third trimester of pregnancy. The CDR3 DNA follows: TGTGCCAGCAGTGAAGATACGGGGGGTTTCACAGATACGCAGTATTTT. Its translation is CASSEDTGGFTDTQYF.